These 7 T cell receptor beta chains share one sample of origin, sequenced in a study of cytomegalovirus exposure and HLA in healthy donors. The PCR made use of 60 Vbeta and 13 Jbeta primers. TCRdb's table, derived via immunoSEQ multiplex PCR, lists solely in-frame clones and lacks some. This table holds tens of thousands of clones, roughly 78% found once. The specimen was PBMCs. These receptors were collected from a male donor in good health and CMV-seropositive.

This clone was recorded a few times. At the DNA level, this CDR3 is encoded by other sequences in the same sample as well. The CDR3 sequence: CASSSNRVDYNSPLHF. CDR3 nucleotides: TGTGCCAGCAGCTCTAACAGAGTCGACTATAATTCACCCCTCCACTTT. The chain combines TRBV5-5 with TRBJ1-6; D unresolved. Germline V gene lookup returns CDR1 SGHKS and CDR2 YYEKEE (reference sequence). The CDR3 has 16 residues. The V and J ends lost 3 bases and 3 bases respectively, with 13 bases between them. Complete variable domain (other parts from reference TRBV5-5 and TRBJ1-6): DAGVTQSPTHLIKTRGQQVTLRCSPISGHKSVSWYQQVLGQGPQFIFQYYEKEERGRGNFPDRFSARQFPNYSSELNVNALLLGDSALYLCASSSNRVDYNSPLHFGNGTRLTVT.

V usage is TRBV27 and J usage is TRBJ2-7; D is undetermined. The V and J ends lost 5 bases and 0 bases respectively, with 11 bases between them. The CDR3 totals 14 residues. From germline, CDR1 is MNHEY and CDR2 SMNVEV (reference sequence). CDR3 loop: CASSIGRGSYEQYF. CDR3 nucleotides: TGTGCCAGCAGTATCGGCCGCGGCTCCTACGAGCAGTACTTC.

This chain connects TRBV2 to TRBJ1-5; 7 bases agree with TRBD1. The J segment lost 4 bases and the V segment lost 3 bases, leaving 6 bases of the junction unmatched. The CDR3 runs to 15 residues. Germline V gene data show CDR1 as SNHLY and CDR2 as FYNNEI. CDR3 bases: TGTGCCAGCAGTGACGTGGGACAGTTTAATCAGCCCCAGCATTTT. Protein product: CASSDVGQFNQPQHF.

This chain joins TRBV19 and TRBJ1-6, with 7 bases fitting TRBD1. The length of the CDR3 is 14 residues. The germline CDR1 and CDR2 sequences are LNHDA and SQIVND (reference sequence). With V trimmed by 3 bases and J by 8 bases, 4 bases remained unmatched. DNA for the CDR3: TGTGCCAGTAGTATCCTCCAGGGGGATTCACCCCTCCACTTT. It translates to CASSILQGDSPLHF. Complete variable domain (other parts from reference TRBV19 and TRBJ1-6): DGGITQSPKYLFRKEGQNVTLSCEQNLNHDAMYWYRQDPGQGLRLIYYSQIVNDFQKGDIAEGYSVSREKKESFPLTVTSAQKNPTAFYLCASSILQGDSPLHFGNGTRLTVT.

V gene TRBV5-4 combines with J gene TRBJ2-3, with D possibly TRBD1 on 6 matching bases. Looked up from germline, CDR1 is SGHNT and CDR2 is YYREEE (reference sequence). Trimming removed 3 bases at V and 4 bases at J, with 15 bases between. The CDR3 has 15 amino acids. The CDR3 loop reads CASSSDLQGPDTQYF. The CDR3 coding sequence is TGTGCCAGCAGCTCGGATTTACAGGGACCAGATACGCAGTATTTT.

The chain's CDR3 is CASSLGDRGYGYTF. The CDR3 coding sequence is TGTGCCAGCAGCTTAGGGGACAGGGGCTATGGCTACACCTTC. The V call is TRBV7-8, the J call TRBJ1-2; TRBD1 aligns across 10 bases. There are 14 residues in the CDR3. J gave up 4 bases and V 1 base, and 0 bases lay outside the gene matches. CDR1 and CDR2 (germline): SGHVS, FQNEAQ.

The genes are TRBV28 and TRBJ2-1, with TRBD1 as a possible D gene (5 bases). The germline gives CDR1 MDHEN, CDR2 SYDVKM. The CDR3 runs to 13 residues. Trimming stripped 5 bases from V and 7 bases from J, with 12 bases between. CDR3 loop: CASSKPGWNEQFF. In DNA form, the CDR3 reads TGTGCCAGCAGTAAGCCAGGGTGGAATGAGCAGTTCTTC.